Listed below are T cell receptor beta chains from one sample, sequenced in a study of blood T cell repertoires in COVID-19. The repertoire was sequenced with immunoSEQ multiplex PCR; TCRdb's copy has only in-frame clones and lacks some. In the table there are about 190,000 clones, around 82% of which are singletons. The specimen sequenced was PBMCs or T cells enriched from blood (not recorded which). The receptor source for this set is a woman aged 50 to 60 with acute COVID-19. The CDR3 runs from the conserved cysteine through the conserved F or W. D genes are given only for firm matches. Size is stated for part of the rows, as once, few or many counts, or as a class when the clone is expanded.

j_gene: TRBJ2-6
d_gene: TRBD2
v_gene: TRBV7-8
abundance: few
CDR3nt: TGTGCCAGCAGCACAAGACTAGCGGGGGGGCCTTCTGGGGCCAACGTCCTGACTTTC
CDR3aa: CASSTRLAGGPSGANVLTF

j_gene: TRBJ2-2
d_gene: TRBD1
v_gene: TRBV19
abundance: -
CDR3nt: TGTGCCAGTAGTATAATCGGACAGGGAGAGACCGGGGAGCTGTTTTTT
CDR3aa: CASSIIGQGETGELFF

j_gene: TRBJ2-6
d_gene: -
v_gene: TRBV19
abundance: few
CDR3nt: TGTGCCACGCGTAAGGGGCCAGGGTCTGGGGCCAACGTCCTGACTTTC
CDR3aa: CATRKGPGSGANVLTF

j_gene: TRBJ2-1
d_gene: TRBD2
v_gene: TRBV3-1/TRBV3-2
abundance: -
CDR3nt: TGTGCCAGCAGCCAAGTGGCGGGGGCTAGCGGGGGGCCACACAATGAGCAGTTCTTC
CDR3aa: CASSQVAGASGGPHNEQFF

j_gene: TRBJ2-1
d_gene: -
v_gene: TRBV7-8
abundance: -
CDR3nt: TGTGCCAGCAGCGCCACGCCCCAGAAATACAATGAGCAGTTCTTC
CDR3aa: CASSATPQKYNEQFF

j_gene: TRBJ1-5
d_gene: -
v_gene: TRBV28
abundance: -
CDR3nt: TGTGCCAGCAGACAGGGTCCCAATCAGCCCCAGCATTTT
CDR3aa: CASRQGPNQPQHF

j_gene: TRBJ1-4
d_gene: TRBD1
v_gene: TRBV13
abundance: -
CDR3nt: TGTGCCAGCACTAACCGGAAGGGGACAGGCAATGAAAAACTGTTTTTT
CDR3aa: CASTNRKGTGNEKLFF

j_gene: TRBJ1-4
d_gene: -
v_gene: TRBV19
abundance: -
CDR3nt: TGTGCCAGTAGTAGACGGGTTAATGAAAAACTGTTTTTT
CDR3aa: CASSRRVNEKLFF

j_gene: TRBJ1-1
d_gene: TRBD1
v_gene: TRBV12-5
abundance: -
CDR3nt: TGTGCTAGTGGTGTGGGACAGGGGACGAGTGGTGTTGACACTGAAGCTTTCTTT
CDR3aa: CASGVGQGTSGVDTEAFF

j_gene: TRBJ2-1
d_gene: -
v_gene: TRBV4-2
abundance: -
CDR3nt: TGTGCCAGCAGCCAAGGGGACTGGAACTACAATGAGCAGTTCTTC
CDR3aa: CASSQGDWNYNEQFF

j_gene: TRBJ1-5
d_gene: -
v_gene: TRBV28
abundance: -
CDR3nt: TGTGCCAGCAGTCTCCGGGACTGGTTCAATCAGCCCCAGCATTTT
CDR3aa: CASSLRDWFNQPQHF

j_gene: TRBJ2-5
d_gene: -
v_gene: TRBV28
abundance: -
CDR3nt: TGTGCCAGCAGCCCGGCAGGCACGTACCAAGAGACCCAGTACTTC
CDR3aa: CASSPAGTYQETQYF